The text below deals with one T cell receptor (beta chain). Assay used: immunoSEQ multiplex PCR; TCRdb lists only in-frame clones, some missing. The data contain tens of thousands of clones, roughly 89% of them singletons. The sample originates from a study of T cell responses to AZD1222 COVID-19 vaccine. The length of the CDR3 is 16 residues. V was cut by 5 bases and J by 3 bases, with 14 bases left in between. Germline V gene sequence: CDR1 MNHEY, CDR2 SMNVEV (reference sequence). The material sequenced was peripheral blood, taken on day 0 of AZD1222 vaccination. This chain uses TRBV27 with TRBJ1-6; D unclear. This clonotype was sampled from an adult in good health. CDR3 amino acids: CASSKTREGYNSPLHF. The CDR3 coding sequence is TGTGCCAGCAGTAAGACCCGGGAGGGCTATAATTCACCCCTCCACTTT.